One and the same sample provided the 21 T cell receptor beta chains below, sequenced in a study of Ad26.COV2.S vaccination and SARS-CoV-2 variants. The assay was immunoSEQ multiplex PCR, and TCRdb's table has in-frame clones only and misses some. The sample has 440,000 or so clones; about nine tenths are singletons. Treatment noted: about 20 received Ad26.COV2.S at low or high dose, single or two shots; about 5 received placebo; per-sample allocation not given. Sampling was done on day 63 after the first vaccine or placebo injection. The starting material was peripheral blood, obtained in a trial of Ad26.COV2.S vaccine versus placebo. These receptors were obtained from a person between 18 and 60 years old who received the Ad26.COV2.S COVID-19 vaccine or a placebo.

This chain links TRBV15 with TRBJ1-4; weak D call: TRBD1 (5 bases). The CDR3 is 13 residues long. Per the germline V gene, CDR1 is LNHNV and CDR2 is YYDKDF (reference sequence). The V gene lost 6 bases and the J gene lost 7 bases, with 12 bases spanning the gap. CDR3 in DNA: TGTGCCACCAGGTGGGGACTTACTGAAAAACTGTTTTTT. Translating it yields CATRWGLTEKLFF.

This sequence joins TRBV30 and TRBJ2-1, with TRBD1 matching over 9 bases. This CDR3 region has 15 residues. Germline CDR1 and CDR2: GTSNPN and SVGIG (reference sequence). With V trimmed by 2 bases and J by 10 bases, 12 bases remained unmatched. The CDR3 sequence is CAWSLSATGGSEQFF. In DNA form, the CDR3 reads TGTGCCTGGAGTCTCTCTGCGACAGGGGGGTCCGAGCAGTTCTTC. The full variable domain, rest sourced from reference TRBV30 and TRBJ2-1, is SQTIHQWPATLVQPVGSPLSLECTVEGTSNPNLYWYRQAAGRGLQLLFYSVGIGQISSEVPQNLSASRPQDRQFILSSKKLLLSDSGFYLCAWSLSATGGSEQFFGPGTRLTVL.

The sample holds one count of this clone. The chain couples TRBV28 to TRBJ2-1; 8 bases map to TRBD2. Germline trimming cut 5 bases from V and 15 bases from J; bases unmatched to any gene: 9. Germline-derived CDR1 and CDR2 are MDHEN and SYDVKM. This CDR3 has 12 amino acids. The CDR3 DNA reads as TGTGCCAGCAGTCTCACTAGCGGCTCAGGGTTCTTC. Amino acid sequence: CASSLTSGSGFF.

The chain uses TRBV30 and TRBJ2-7, with 10 bases that match TRBD2. CDR1 is GTSNPN and CDR2 is SVGIG in the germline V gene (reference sequence). V trimming: 0 bases; J trimming: 0 bases; junction bases outside the gene matches: 2. This CDR3 region has 15 residues. The CDR3 bases are TGTGCCTGGAGTGTCGGACTAGCGGTCTCCTACGAGCAGTACTTC. This gives the protein CAWSVGLAVSYEQYF.

The V and J genes are TRBV6-6 and TRBJ1-2; 7 positions agree with TRBD1. Germline CDR1 MNHNY, CDR2 SVGAGI (reference sequence). The CDR3 is 15 amino acids. With V trimmed by 11 bases and J by 7 bases, 19 bases remained unmatched. This CDR3 is CAGQANNEGASGYTF. CDR3 DNA: TGTGCCGGACAAGCTAACAACGAGGGGGCAAGTGGCTACACCTTC.

This chain joins TRBV9 and TRBJ2-2; D not certain. CDR3 length: 16 amino acids. CDR1 is SGDLS, CDR2 YYNGEE, per germline. V was trimmed by 4 bases and J by 0 bases, leaving 13 bases between them. CDR3 nucleotides: TGTGCCAGCAGCCCAGAGTGGGGTTCGAACACCGGGGAGCTGTTTTTT. Translated: CASSPEWGSNTGELFF.

This clone occurred once. The rearrangement links TRBV29-1 to TRBJ1-2, with 11 bases identical to TRBD1. Trimming removed 7 bases from V and 3 bases from J; junction bases left unmatched: 13. This CDR3 region has 16 residues. Germline values: CDR1 SQVTM, CDR2 ANQGSEA. CDR3 coding DNA: TGCAGCGGGAGTTCGGGACAGGGGGAACCTTACTATGGCTACACCTTC. Translated, it gives CSGSSGQGEPYYGYTF.

The V call is TRBV2, the J call TRBJ1-2; D not certain. The CDR3 consists of 10 residues. CDR1 and CDR2 from the germline V gene are SNHLY and FYNNEI. V shed 5 bases and J shed 5 bases, with 3 bases lying between them. CDR3 in DNA: TGTGCCAGCAGTCAATATGGCTACACCTTC. Amino acids: CASSQYGYTF.

The chain links TRBV28 to TRBJ2-3, with D hard to call. The germline V gene encodes CDR1 MDHEN and CDR2 SYDVKM. With 7 bases removed from V and 4 bases from J, the gap between germline ends came to 9 bases. The CDR3 extends over 12 amino acids. The CDR3 region has the DNA TGTGCCAGCACCAAAAGTCCAGATACGCAGTATTTT. This sequence encodes CASTKSPDTQYF.

A few counts support this clone. The chain couples TRBV6-5 to TRBJ1-6, with a possible D match to TRBD1 (6 bases). The CDR3 spans 14 residues. With 2 bases removed from V and 6 bases from J, the gap between germline ends came to 8 bases. Germline V lookup: CDR1 MNHEY, CDR2 SVGAGI. CDR3 sequence: CASSYGQFNSPLHF. DNA of the CDR3: TGTGCCAGCAGTTACGGACAGTTTAATTCACCCCTCCACTTT.

The rearrangement links TRBV18 to TRBJ2-7; perhaps D is TRBD1 or TRBD2 (5 bases each). Germline lookup yields CDR1 KGHSH and CDR2 LQKENI. This CDR3 has 16 amino acids. V was pared by 3 bases and J by 0 bases, with 15 bases between. The CDR3 region is CASSPGIRGGSYEQYF. The CDR3 DNA is TGTGCCAGCTCACCGGGCATACGGGGCGGCTCCTACGAGCAGTACTTC.

The genes are TRBV7-2 and TRBJ2-7, with D possibly being TRBD2 (5 bases). Germline CDR1 is SGHTA and CDR2 is FQGNSA. Trimming shortened V by 4 bases and J by 3 bases, and 10 bases separated the two germline ends. CDR3 size: 13 residues. The CDR3 here is CASSSTRNYEQYF. CDR3 nucleotides: TGTGCCAGCAGCTCCACTAGAAACTACGAGCAGTACTTC.

The rearrangement links TRBV9 to TRBJ2-2; 7 bases agree with TRBD2. Germline V gives CDR1 SGDLS, CDR2 YYNGEE. The J segment lost 5 bases and the V segment lost 3 bases, leaving 13 bases of the junction unmatched. The CDR3 length is 17 residues. In DNA, the CDR3 is TGTGCCAGCAGCGCCCCCGTTGGCGGGAGAAATACCGGGGAGCTGTTTTTT. It yields the protein CASSAPVGGRNTGELFF.

The chain couples TRBV18 to TRBJ1-5; a possible D gene is TRBD1 (5 bases). The V gene lost 3 bases and the J gene lost 7 bases, with 16 bases spanning the gap. This CDR3 comprises 15 residues. Germline CDR1 is KGHSH and CDR2 is LQKENI. Written as DNA, the CDR3 is TGTGCCAGCTCACCGAGGGCGGGGACGGGACAGCCCCAGCATTTT. This encodes CASSPRAGTGQPQHF.

This sequence joins TRBV29-1 and TRBJ2-1; TRBD1 matches at 9 bases. The CDR3 covers 13 residues. Looked up from germline, CDR1 is SQVTM and CDR2 is ANQGSEA. Trimming cost V 3 bases and J 8 bases; bases outside gene matches: 5. CDR3: CSVDDRGNDEQFF. CDR3 in DNA: TGCAGCGTTGACGACAGGGGGAACGATGAGCAGTTCTTC.

V gene TRBV5-1 combines with J gene TRBJ1-3; weak D call: TRBD1 (5 bases). CDR3 length equals 16 residues. Trimming cost V 0 bases and J 4 bases, with 14 bases left between them. Looked up from germline, CDR1 is SGHRS and CDR2 is YFSETQ. The CDR3: CASSLAGARAGNTIYF. The CDR3 DNA is TGCGCCAGCAGCTTGGCCGGGGCGAGGGCCGGAAACACCATATATTTT.

This chain joins TRBV7-2 and TRBJ2-7; D might be TRBD1 or TRBD2, each matching 6 bases. CDR1 and CDR2 (germline): SGHTA, FQGNSA. CDR3 length equals 14 residues. V was pared by 0 bases and J by 7 bases, with 13 bases between. This CDR3 reads CASSLAEGGYEQYF. The DNA of the CDR3 is TGTGCCAGCAGCTTAGCCGAAGGGGGGTATGAGCAGTACTTC.

The rearrangement joins TRBV4-1 to TRBJ2-1; 13 bases agree with TRBD2. Germline V gene lookup returns CDR1 MGHRA and CDR2 YSYEKL. The V and J ends lost 3 bases and 8 bases, in that order; junction bases with no gene match: 10. The CDR3 extends over 17 amino acids. CDR3 in DNA: TGCGCCAGCAGCCAGGGAGCGACTAGCGGGGGGTACTATGAGCAGTTCTTC. Amino acids: CASSQGATSGGYYEQFF.

The chain has TRBV6-2 or TRBV6-3 and TRBJ1-1; D is unresolved. The CDR3 loop spans 17 amino acids. The germline V gene encodes CDR1 MNHEY and CDR2 SVGEGT. Trimming pared 6 bases from V and 4 bases from J, leaving 24 bases between. CDR3 residues: CASSPRQNGVLGTEAFF. CDR3 in DNA: TGTGCCAGCAGCCCGCGCCAAAACGGGGTATTAGGCACTGAAGCTTTCTTT.

The J gene is TRBJ2-1, the V gene TRBV7-3; TRBD2 matches at 10 bases. The V and J ends lost 2 bases and 12 bases, in that order; junction bases with no gene match: 10. There are 15 residues in the CDR3. Germline CDR1 is SGHTA and CDR2 is FQGTGA. The CDR3: CASSLLAGAPLGQFF. CDR3 sequence (DNA): TGTGCCAGCAGCTTACTAGCGGGAGCCCCTCTTGGGCAGTTCTTC.

The rearrangement uses TRBV11-2 and TRBJ1-1, with D maybe TRBD1 (5 bases). Germline V lookup: CDR1 SGHAT, CDR2 FQNNGV. Trimming took 1 base from V and 4 from J, leaving 10 bases between them. CDR3 length: 14 amino acids. The CDR3 DNA follows: TGTGCCAGCAGCTTAGGGGGGGGGAGCACTGAAGCTTTCTTT. The encoded protein is CASSLGGGSTEAFF.